This T cell receptor (beta chain) was recovered during a study of blood T cell repertoires in COVID-19. Original handling: Estimation of nucleated cell counts was performed using reference gene primer amplification. Libraries were prepared by immunoSEQ multiplex PCR; TCRdb keeps only in-frame clonotypes and omits some of them. V, J and clone size reflect that table, while D and trimming were determined from the DNA. This sample carries roughly 130,000 clones, about 85% of them seen once, and the ten largest clones take approximately 2%. The CDR3 has 13 residues. Trimming removed 5 bases from V and 8 bases from J, with 14 bases in between. CDR1 is SGDLS, CDR2 YYNGEE, per germline.

The source is a man between 65 and 85 years old with acute or convalescent COVID-19. Material for sequencing was peripheral blood. The gene calls are TRBV9 and TRBJ1-5, with TRBD1 as a possible D gene (5 bases). The CDR3 loop reads CASSGTPGEPQHF. The CDR3 nucleotides read TGTGCCAGCAGTGGGACCCCGGGGGAGCCCCAGCATTTT.